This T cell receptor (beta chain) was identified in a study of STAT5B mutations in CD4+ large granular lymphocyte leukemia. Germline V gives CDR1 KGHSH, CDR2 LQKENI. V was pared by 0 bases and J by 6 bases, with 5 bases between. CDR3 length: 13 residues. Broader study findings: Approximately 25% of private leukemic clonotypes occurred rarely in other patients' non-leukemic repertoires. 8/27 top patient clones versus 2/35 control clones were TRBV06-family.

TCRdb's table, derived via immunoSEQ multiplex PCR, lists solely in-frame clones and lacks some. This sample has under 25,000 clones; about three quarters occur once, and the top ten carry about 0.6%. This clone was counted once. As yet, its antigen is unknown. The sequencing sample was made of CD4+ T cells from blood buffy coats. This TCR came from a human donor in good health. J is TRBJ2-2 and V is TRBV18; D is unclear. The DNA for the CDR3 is TGTGCCAGCTCACCACCGGGGTCCGGGGAGCTGTTTTTT. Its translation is CASSPPGSGELFF.